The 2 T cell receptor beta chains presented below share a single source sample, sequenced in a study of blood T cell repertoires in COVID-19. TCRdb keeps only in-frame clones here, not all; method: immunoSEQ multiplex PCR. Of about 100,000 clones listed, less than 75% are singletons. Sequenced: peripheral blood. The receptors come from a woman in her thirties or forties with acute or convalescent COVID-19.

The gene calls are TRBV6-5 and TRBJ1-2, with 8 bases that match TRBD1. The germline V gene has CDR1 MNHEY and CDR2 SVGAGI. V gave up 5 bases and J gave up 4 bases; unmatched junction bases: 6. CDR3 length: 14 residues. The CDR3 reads CASSPGQGTYGYTF. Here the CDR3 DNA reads TGTGCCAGCAGTCCCGGACAGGGTACCTATGGCTACACCTTC.

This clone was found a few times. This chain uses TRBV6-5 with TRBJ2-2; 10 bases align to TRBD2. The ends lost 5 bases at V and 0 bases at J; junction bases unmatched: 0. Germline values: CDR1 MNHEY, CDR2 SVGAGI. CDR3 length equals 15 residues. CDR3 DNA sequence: TGTGCCAGCAGTAGCGGGGGGGCGAACACCGGGGAGCTGTTTTTT. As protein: CASSSGGANTGELFF.